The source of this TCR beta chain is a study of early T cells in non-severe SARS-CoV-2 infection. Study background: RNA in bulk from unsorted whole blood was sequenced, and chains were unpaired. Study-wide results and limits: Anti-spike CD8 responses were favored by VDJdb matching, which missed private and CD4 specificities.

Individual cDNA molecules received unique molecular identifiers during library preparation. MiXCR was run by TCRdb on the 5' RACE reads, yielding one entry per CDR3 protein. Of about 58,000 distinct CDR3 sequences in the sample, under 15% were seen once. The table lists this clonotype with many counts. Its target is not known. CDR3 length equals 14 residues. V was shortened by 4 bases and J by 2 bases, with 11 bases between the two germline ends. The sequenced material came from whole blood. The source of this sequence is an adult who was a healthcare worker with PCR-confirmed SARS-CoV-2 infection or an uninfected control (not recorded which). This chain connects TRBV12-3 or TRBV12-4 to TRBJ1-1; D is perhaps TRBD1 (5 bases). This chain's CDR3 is CASSSWGSNTEAFF. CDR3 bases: TGTGCCAGCAGTTCCTGGGGGAGCAACACTGAAGCTTTCTTT.